A single sample gave rise to the 32 T cell receptor beta chains below, sequenced in a study of cytomegalovirus exposure and HLA in healthy donors. PCR employed 60 Vbeta and 13 Jbeta primers. TCRdb's copy holds only in-frame clones and misses some; the assay was immunoSEQ multiplex PCR. This table has approximately 70,000 clones, approximately 81% appearing once. Input material: PBMCs. These receptors were obtained from a woman in her twenties or thirties in good health and CMV-seronegative.

This chain links TRBV11-2 with TRBJ2-5, with D possibly being TRBD2 (6 bases). The DNA end lines up better with TRBJ2-7; the J call may be wrong. This CDR3 region has 13 residues. Germline values: CDR1 SGHAT, CDR2 FQNNGV. The DNA of the CDR3 is TGTGCCAGCAGCTTAGGACTAGATCACGAGCAGTACTTC. Protein: CASSLGLDHEQYF.

This chain uses TRBV21-1 with TRBJ1-5; TRBD1, the table's D call, lacks a check against the DNA. TRBV21-1 is annotated as a pseudogene. The CDR3 runs 18 residues. The CDR3 region is CASSKDSPRSYSNQPQHF. For the CDR3, the DNA is TGTGCCAGCAGCAAAGACAGCCCTCGATCCTATAGCAATCAGCCCCAGCATTTT.

The CDR3 region is CATQAYRLSTDSRGQPQHF. The CDR3 DNA reads TGTGCCACCCAGGCCTATAGGCTATCGACAGACAGTAGGGGTCAGCCCCAGCATTTT. The V and J genes are TRBV2 and TRBJ1-5, with TRBD1 as a possible D gene (5 bases). The CDR3 has 19 residues. The V gene lost 10 bases and the J gene lost 6 bases, with 34 bases spanning the gap. Germline V lookup: CDR1 SNHLY, CDR2 FYNNEI.

The chain recombines TRBV18 with TRBJ1-2; tentative D call: TRBD1 (6 bases). The germline CDR1 and CDR2 sequences are KGHSH and LQKENI. This CDR3 is 13 amino acids long. With 4 bases removed from V and 6 bases from J, the gap between germline ends came to 12 bases. Here the CDR3 DNA reads TGTGCCAGCTCACGAGCACAGGGTGATGGCTACACCTTC. Translation: CASSRAQGDGYTF.

The chain has TRBV18 and TRBJ2-5; tentative D call: TRBD2 (5 bases). In germline, CDR1 is KGHSH, CDR2 LQKENI. The CDR3 is 13 amino acids. The ends were cut back, 2 bases at V and 5 bases at J, with 9 bases in the middle. The CDR3 loop is CASSPRGWETQYF. In DNA, the CDR3 is TGTGCCAGCTCACCAAGAGGGTGGGAGACCCAGTACTTC.

The V gene is TRBV19, the J gene TRBJ2-5; 8 bases map to TRBD1. The end of the DNA aligns better with TRBJ2-7, so the J call may be wrong. This CDR3 contains 14 residues. Per the germline V gene, CDR1 is LNHDA and CDR2 is SQIVND (reference sequence). CDR3 protein: CASSRTRTGSEQYF. CDR3 in DNA: TGTGCCAGTAGTCGAACCCGGACAGGGTCCGAGCAGTACTTC.

V and J are TRBV19 and TRBJ2-7; TRBD2 agrees at 11 bases. CDR3 length: 15 amino acids. CDR1 LNHDA and CDR2 SQIVND come from the germline V gene (reference sequence). With V trimmed by 6 bases and J by 2 bases, 6 bases remained unmatched. The CDR3 sequence: CASSFSGGDTYEQYF. The CDR3 DNA reads TGTGCCAGTAGCTTTAGCGGGGGGGACACCTACGAGCAGTACTTC. The full variable domain, completed using reference TRBV19 and TRBJ2-7, is DGGITQSPKYLFRKEGQNVTLSCEQNLNHDAMYWYRQDPGQGLRLIYYSQIVNDFQKGDIAEGYSVSREKKESFPLTVTSAQKNPTAFYLCASSFSGGDTYEQYFGPGTRLTVT.

The V gene is TRBV11-2, the J gene TRBJ2-7; 7 nucleotides agree with TRBD1. CDR1 SGHAT and CDR2 FQNNGV come from the germline V gene. The CDR3 is 14 amino acids. With V trimmed by 1 base and J by 4 bases, 4 bases remained unmatched. The CDR3 loop reads CASSLGYRGYEQYF. The CDR3 bases are TGTGCCAGCAGCTTAGGATACAGGGGATACGAGCAGTACTTC.

V usage is TRBV6-5 and J usage is TRBJ1-2; D not certain. The CDR3 spans 14 residues. Trimming took off 2 bases at V and 2 bases at J, with 9 bases between the two ends. The germline CDR1 and CDR2 sequences are MNHEY and SVGAGI. CDR3 nucleotides: TGTGCCAGCAGTTACGGCTTCAAAAACTATGGCTACACCTTC. It translates to CASSYGFKNYGYTF.

With respect to this clone: Compared with germline, one end of the junction differs, possibly owing to a read error. The gene calls are TRBV7-9 and TRBJ1-1, with D uncertain. This CDR3 is 16 amino acids long. Germline assignment: CDR1 SEHNR and CDR2 FQNEAQ (reference sequence). CDR3 sequence: CSSSLLYQVGNTEAFF. The CDR3 nucleotides are TGTTCCAGCAGCTTACTATATCAGGTCGGGAACACTGAAGCTTTCTTT. Using reference TRBV7-9 and TRBJ1-1 for the parts outside the CDR3, the full variable domain is DTGVSQNPRHKITKRGQNVTFRCDPISEHNRLYWYRQTLGQGPEFLTYFQNEAQLEKSRLLSDRFSAERPKGSFSTLEIQRTEQGDSAMYLCSSSLLYQVGNTEAFFGQGTRLTVV.

A note on this clone: Relative to the germline gene, one junction end is altered; a read error may explain this. V is TRBV7-2 and J is TRBJ1-3; D might be TRBD1 (5 bases). Germline assignment: CDR1 SGHTA and CDR2 FQGNSA. This CDR3 has 14 amino acids. DNA of the CDR3: TGTGCCAGCAGCCTTCGGGACGGGGGAAACACCATGTATTTT. This codes for CASSLRDGGNTMYF. Supplemented by reference TRBV7-2 and TRBJ1-3, the full variable domain reads GAGVSQSPSNKVTEKGKDVELRCDPISGHTALYWYRQSLGQGLEFLIYFQGNSAPDKSGLPSDRFSAERTGGSVSTLTIQRTQQEDSAVYLCASSLRDGGNTMYFGEGSWLTVV.

This clone was detected a few times. The V gene is TRBV5-1, the J gene TRBJ1-2, with a weak D call TRBD1 (5 bases). The germline V and J ends were trimmed by 0 bases and 0 bases, with 9 bases remaining between them. The germline V gene has CDR1 SGHRS and CDR2 YFSETQ. CDR3 length equals 15 residues. This chain's CDR3 is CASSLGTYANYGYTF. CDR3 bases: TGCGCCAGCAGCTTGGGGACATACGCTAACTATGGCTACACCTTC.

V gene TRBV15 combines with J gene TRBJ1-1; D gene ambiguous. Looked up from germline, CDR1 is LNHNV and CDR2 is YYDKDF (reference sequence). V lost 4 bases, J lost 0 bases, and 9 bases lay in between. This CDR3 spans 14 amino acids. The CDR3 region has the DNA TGTGCCACCAGCATTCCAGGTATGAACACTGAAGCTTTCTTT. This sequence encodes CATSIPGMNTEAFF.

This rearrangement joins TRBV7-8 to TRBJ1-2; the match to TRBD1 covers 8 bases. Germline CDR1 reads SGHVS; CDR2 reads FQNEAQ. The length of the CDR3 is 13 residues. With V trimmed by 5 bases and J by 6 bases, 5 bases remained unmatched. The CDR3 nucleotides read TGTGCCAGCAGCCCAGCCAGGGGGCATGGCTACACCTTC. Its protein is CASSPARGHGYTF. Variable domain in full (rest from reference TRBV7-8 and TRBJ1-2): GAGVSQSPRYKVAKRGQDVALRCDPISGHVSLFWYQQALGQGPEFLTYFQNEAQLDKSGLPSDRFFAERPEGSVSTLKIQRTQQEDSAVYLCASSPARGHGYTFGSGTRLTVV.

The chain carries TRBV14 and TRBJ2-5; TRBD1 matches at 8 bases. Looked up from germline, CDR1 is SGHDN and CDR2 is FVKESK. Unmatched junction bases numbered 8, after V lost 5 bases and J lost 3 bases. The CDR3 spans 15 residues. The DNA for the CDR3 is TGTGCCAGCAGCTACTCCGAGACAGGGGAAGAGACCCAGTACTTC. Its translation: CASSYSETGEETQYF.

The rearrangement uses TRBV19 and TRBJ1-6; weak D call: TRBD1 (5 bases). CDR3 length equals 16 residues. Per germline, CDR1 LNHDA and CDR2 SQIVND (reference sequence). V dropped 8 bases and J dropped 13 bases, with 27 bases sitting between them. CDR3 sequence: CASRISPGTDTLPLHF. CDR3 DNA sequence: TGTGCCAGTCGAATTTCACCGGGGACTGACACTTTGCCCCTCCACTTT.

This chain connects TRBV6-1 to TRBJ1-2; TRBD1 aligns across 8 bases. The CDR3 length is 15 residues. The V gene end was trimmed by 3 bases and the J gene end by 4 bases; junction bases not matched to a gene: 7. Germline-derived CDR1 and CDR2 are MNHNS and SASEGT. The CDR3 nucleotides are TGTGCCAGCAGTGAGGGACAGGATCCTGGCTATGGCTACACCTTC. Its protein is CASSEGQDPGYGYTF.

The chain combines TRBV6-1 with TRBJ2-2; D might be TRBD1 (6 bases). V was pared by 4 bases and J by 1 base, with 13 bases between. CDR1 and CDR2 from the germline V gene are MNHNS and SASEGT. This CDR3 is 16 amino acids long. CDR3 amino acids: CASSVAGVLNTGELFF. The CDR3 DNA reads as TGTGCCAGCAGTGTAGCAGGGGTTTTGAACACCGGGGAGCTGTTTTTT.

The V and J genes are TRBV28 and TRBJ2-7; D gene uncertain. CDR1 is MDHEN, CDR2 SYDVKM, per germline. The CDR3 contains 11 residues. Trimming cost V 5 bases and J 3 bases, with 5 bases left between them. The CDR3 spells CASSPRYEQYF. The CDR3, as DNA: TGTGCCAGCAGTCCTCGCTACGAGCAGTACTTC.

V usage is TRBV7-6 and J usage is TRBJ2-3; D perhaps matches TRBD1 (6 bases). The CDR3 covers 13 residues. CDR1 is SGHVS and CDR2 is FNYEAQ in the germline V gene. The V gene lost 5 bases and the J gene lost 3 bases, with 9 bases spanning the gap. The CDR3 DNA reads TGTGCCAGCAGCCACGGACAGACAGATACGCAGTATTTT. Encoded protein: CASSHGQTDTQYF.

The V and J genes are TRBV5-1 and TRBJ2-7; tentatively, D is TRBD2 (6 bases). The V end lost 7 bases, the J end lost 6 bases, and 11 bases lay between the germline ends. The germline V gene encodes CDR1 SGHRS and CDR2 YFSETQ. The CDR3 is 11 residues long. The CDR3 DNA follows: TGCGCCAGCCATTCCGGGGGCGAGCAGTACTTC. This sequence encodes CASHSGGEQYF.

V gene TRBV2 combines with J gene TRBJ2-5; 11 bases fit TRBD1. The CDR3 runs to 13 residues. CDR1 is SNHLY and CDR2 is FYNNEI in the germline V gene. V dropped 10 bases and J dropped 5; count of bases not matched to a gene: 6. CDR3 sequence reads: CANSDRGHETQYF. DNA of the CDR3: TGTGCCAACTCGGACAGGGGGCACGAGACCCAGTACTTC.

This clone has a single count. V usage is TRBV27 and J usage is TRBJ1-1, with D perhaps matching TRBD1 (5 bases). Germline values: CDR1 MNHEY, CDR2 SMNVEV (reference sequence). Deletions cut 5 bases from V and 1 base from J, with 14 bases between. The CDR3 runs to 15 residues. As DNA, the CDR3 is TGTGCCAGCAGTAACCGGGGGGGAAAGAACACTGAAGCTTTCTTT. Its protein is CASSNRGGKNTEAFF.

The chain uses TRBV7-2 and TRBJ1-1; TRBD1 is a possible D gene (5 bases). The CDR3 is 16 residues long. Trimming cost V 1 base and J 4 bases, with 16 bases left between them. Per the germline V gene, CDR1 is SGHTA and CDR2 is FQGNSA. Here the CDR3 reads CASSLETAGIGTEAFF. The CDR3 nucleotides read TGTGCCAGCAGCTTAGAAACGGCAGGGATCGGCACTGAAGCTTTCTTT.

The gene calls are TRBV5-6 and TRBJ1-4; D uncertain. There are 18 residues in the CDR3. Trimming removed 3 bases from V and 0 bases from J, with 18 bases in between. Per germline, CDR1 SGHDT and CDR2 YYEEEE. The CDR3 sequence is CASSSRVGALTTNEKLFF. CDR3 nucleotides: TGTGCCAGCAGCTCCCGTGTCGGAGCCCTTACAACTAATGAAAAACTGTTTTTT. Looking up the rest from reference TRBV5-6 and TRBJ1-4 gives the full variable domain: DAGVTQSPTHLIKTRGQQVTLRCSPKSGHDTVSWYQQALGQGPQFIFQYYEEEERQRGNFPDRFSGHQFPNYSSELNVNALLLGDSALYLCASSSRVGALTTNEKLFFGSGTQLSVL.

This clone has a handful of counts. This chain connects TRBV15 to TRBJ1-1, with a weak D call TRBD1 (5 bases). This CDR3 comprises 12 residues. V dropped 6 bases and J dropped 1 base, with 6 bases sitting between them. The germline V gene has CDR1 LNHNV and CDR2 YYDKDF (reference sequence). This CDR3 is CATSGQNTEAFF. DNA of the CDR3: TGTGCCACCAGTGGACAGAACACTGAAGCTTTCTTT.

The V and J genes are TRBV5-4 and TRBJ1-3; D remains ambiguous. Germline V gene data show CDR1 as SGHNT and CDR2 as YYREEE (reference sequence). The CDR3 runs to 16 residues. Trimming left V 0 bases short and J 1 base short, with 11 bases between. This chain's CDR3 is CASSLDQASSGNTIYF. DNA for the CDR3: TGTGCCAGCAGCTTGGACCAGGCTTCGTCTGGAAACACCATATATTTT.

This rearrangement joins TRBV4-1 to TRBJ2-7, with 8 bases that match TRBD1. With 1 base clipped from V and 2 bases from J, the junction kept 4 bases outside the gene matches. The germline CDR1 and CDR2 sequences are MGHRA and YSYEKL. This CDR3 region has 15 residues. This CDR3 reads CASSQVDREAYEQYF. CDR3 nucleotides: TGCGCCAGCAGCCAAGTGGACAGGGAAGCCTACGAGCAGTACTTC.

A few counts support this clone. The chain joins TRBV5-4 to TRBJ1-2; the D is unclear. Per germline, CDR1 SGHNT and CDR2 YYREEE (reference sequence). The V end lost 0 bases, the J end lost 8 bases, and 5 bases lay between the germline ends. This CDR3 contains 11 residues. Written as DNA, the CDR3 is TGTGCCAGCAGCTTGGCGAGGGGCTACACCTTC. Its translation is CASSLARGYTF. Full variable domain (missing parts from reference TRBV5-4 and TRBJ1-2): ETGVTQSPTHLIKTRGQQVTLRCSSQSGHNTVSWYQQALGQGPQFIFQYYREEENGRGNFPPRFSGLQFPNYSSELNVNALELDDSALYLCASSLARGYTFGSGTRLTVV.

The chain employs TRBV7-2 and TRBJ2-3; TRBD1 matches 8 bases. V gave up 3 bases and J gave up 0 bases; unmatched junction bases: 2. The CDR3 spans 15 residues. Germline assignment: CDR1 SGHTA and CDR2 FQGNSA. This chain's CDR3 is CASSFRGPSTDTQYF. DNA for the CDR3: TGTGCCAGCAGCTTCAGGGGGCCAAGCACAGATACGCAGTATTTT.

The rearrangement links TRBV11-3 to TRBJ2-2; D not certain. The CDR3 consists of 14 residues. CDR1 and CDR2 (germline): SGHNT, YENEEA. V was shortened by 5 bases and J by 5 bases, with 12 bases between the two germline ends. CDR3 amino acids: CASSPRVETGELFF. The CDR3 nucleotides read TGTGCCAGCAGCCCCCGAGTCGAGACCGGGGAGCTGTTTTTT.

The CDR3 spells CASSQEAGGRGDTQYF. CDR3 nucleotide sequence: TGTGCCAGCAGCCAAGAAGCGGGGGGGCGTGGAGATACGCAGTATTTT. This chain connects TRBV4-2 to TRBJ2-3; 10 nucleotides agree with TRBD2. The CDR3 sequence is 16 residues long. The V and J ends lost 0 bases and 5 bases, in that order; junction bases with no gene match: 5. The V gene's germline CDR1 is LGHNA and CDR2 YNFKEQ.